This is a list of T cell receptor beta chains from one sample in a study of blood T cell repertoires in COVID-19. Clones were sequenced by immunoSEQ multiplex PCR, and TCRdb holds only the in-frame ones, with some missing. This sample has some 22,000 clones, with 75% to 90% found just once. Source material: peripheral blood. Receptors originate from a man older than 75 with active or convalescent COVID-19. Both conserved end residues are part of each CDR3. D genes are given only for firm matches. A row's size may be missing; if present it is once, few, many or a size class.

J,V,D,size,DNA,CDR3
TRBJ2-7,TRBV10-2,NA,NA,TGCGCCAGCAGTGAGTCGTCGTACGAGCAGTACTTC,CASSESSYEQYF
TRBJ2-2,TRBV6-5,TRBD1,NA,TGTGCCAGCATAACCGGGACAGGGGCTCACGGGGAGCTGTTTTTT,CASITGTGAHGELFF
TRBJ1-2,TRBV19,NA,NA,TGTGCCAGTAGTATAGGGGACATTTACTATGGCTACACCTTC,CASSIGDIYYGYTF
TRBJ1-5,TRBV10-2,NA,NA,TGCGCCAGCAGTGAAGGGGTACACCAGCCCCAGCATTTT,CASSEGVHQPQHF
TRBJ2-1,TRBV3-1/TRBV3-2,NA,once,TGTGCCAGCAGCAAGGGGTGGGGCTACAATGAGCAGTTCTTC,CASSKGWGYNEQFF
TRBJ2-3,TRBV5-1,TRBD2,NA,TGCGCCAGCAGCTTGGTGACTAGCGGGGTAGATACGCAGTATTTT,CASSLVTSGVDTQYF
TRBJ1-1,TRBV5-5,TRBD1,once,TGTGCCAGCAGCGGGACAGCGAACACTGAAGCTTTCTTT,CASSGTANTEAFF
TRBJ2-5,TRBV6-1,TRBD2,NA,TGTGCCAGCAGTGAACCCCGGACTAGGGAAGAGACCCAGTACTTC,CASSEPRTREETQYF
TRBJ1-5,TRBV11-2,TRBD1,NA,TGTGCCAGCAGCCCCCGGGACAGGGGAGGTGATCAGCCCCAGCATTTT,CASSPRDRGGDQPQHF
TRBJ2-7,TRBV5-1,TRBD2,NA,TGCGCCAGCAGCTTGAGGCTAGCGGGAGACGAGCAGTACTTC,CASSLRLAGDEQYF
TRBJ1-1,TRBV19,NA,NA,TGTGCCAGTAGTATAGTCAGGGGTGAAGCTTTCTTT,CASSIVRGEAFF
TRBJ2-1,TRBV4-1,TRBD2,NA,TGCGCCAGCAGCCAAGGGTTAACTAGCGGGAGTTATGAGCAGTTCTTC,CASSQGLTSGSYEQFF
TRBJ2-5,TRBV12-3/TRBV12-4,TRBD2,NA,TGTGCCAGCAGTGGCGGGAGGGTAGAGACCCAGTACTTC,CASSGGRVETQYF
TRBJ2-1,TRBV5-1,NA,NA,TGCGCCAGCAGCTTGGAGTCAGGGGCTCACAATGAGCAGTTCTTC,CASSLESGAHNEQFF
TRBJ1-1,TRBV5-6,NA,NA,TGTGCCAGCAGCTTGTGGGGACAACGGAACACTGAAGCTTTCTTT,CASSLWGQRNTEAFF
TRBJ1-6,TRBV2,TRBD1,NA,TGTGCCAGCAGTAGGGACAGATATAATTCACCCCTCCACTTT,CASSRDRYNSPLHF
TRBJ2-3,TRBV5-8,NA,few,TGTGCCAGCAGCAAAAGACCGGGAGCTCTTCAGGTCACAGATACGCAGTATTTT,CASSKRPGALQVTDTQYF
TRBJ2-5,TRBV18,NA,NA,TGTGCCAGCTCACCACCGCCAGGGGCTTTAGTGGGGGAGACCCAGTACTTC,CASSPPPGALVGETQYF